A selection of T cell receptor beta chains follows, all from one sample in a study of regulatory T cells in long-lasting Graves disease. One entry per CDR3 protein results from TCRdb running MiXCR on the multiplex PCR reads. This table has roughly 400,000 distinct CDR3 sequences, about 15% appearing once. The same sample was also studied in work on T cells in Graves' hyperthyroidism and ophthalmopathy.

The sequencing used peripheral blood mononuclear cells (PBMCs), collected at new diagnosis, from a patient treated with antithyroid drugs. Every receptor here comes from a woman aged 40-49 years with Graves disease. Each CDR3 is given with its conserved first and last residue. Fields, in order: clone size, J gene, D gene, V gene, CDR3 DNA, CDR3 protein. A D gene is named only where the DNA matches it firmly. Clone size is stated in some rows and not others, as once, few, many or a class when expanded.

few | TRBJ1-5 | - | TRBV9 | TGTGCCAGCAGCGTTTCAGGTAGCAATCAGCCCCAGCATTTT | CASSVSGSNQPQHF
few | TRBJ2-1 | - | TRBV20-1 | TGCAGTGCTAGACCCCGCGGGAATGAGCAGTTCTTC | CSARPRGNEQFF
- | TRBJ1-4 | TRBD1 | TRBV11-2 | TGTGCCAGCAGCGCAACAGGGGGCCCAACTAATGAAAAACTGTTTTTT | CASSATGGPTNEKLFF
- | TRBJ1-1 | - | TRBV9 | TGTGCCAGCAGCGTTGGGGGGACCTTGAACACTGAAGCTTTCTTT | CASSVGGTLNTEAFF
many | TRBJ2-4 | - | TRBV12-5 | TGTGCTAGTGGTTTGGTTTTGAATTCCTTAGCCAAAAACATTCAGTACTTC | CASGLVLNSLAKNIQYF
- | TRBJ2-1 | - | TRBV24-1 | TGTGCCACCAGTGATTTTAGGGATGAGCAGTTCTTC | CATSDFRDEQFF
many | TRBJ2-1 | - | TRBV3-1 | TGTGCCAGCAGCCTGGTCAGGGGTCCCTACAATGAGCAGTTCTTC | CASSLVRGPYNEQFF
many | TRBJ1-4 | - | TRBV2 | TGTGCCAGCAGCCAGGAGGCTTCTAATGAAAAACTGTTTTTT | CASSQEASNEKLFF
- | TRBJ2-1 | TRBD2 | TRBV20-1 | TGCAGTGCGTGGACTAGCGGGAGATCCTACAATGAGCAGTTCTTC | CSAWTSGRSYNEQFF
many | TRBJ1-3 | - | TRBV12-3/TRBV12-4 | TGTGCCAGCAGTTTTGGATTCGGAAACACCATATATTTT | CASSFGFGNTIYF
many | TRBJ1-1 | TRBD1 | TRBV12-5 | TGTGCTAGTGGTTGGGGGACAGGGGGTTACACTGAAGCTTTCTTT | CASGWGTGGYTEAFF
many | TRBJ2-7 | TRBD2 | TRBV7-9 | TGTGCCAGCAGCCCAGCTGGTGGGGGAGGGCCTTCCTACGAGCAGTACTTC | CASSPAGGGGPSYEQYF
few | TRBJ1-4 | - | TRBV18 | TGTGCCAGCTCAACGCGGGGGTATAAAGCTACTAATGAAAAACTGTTTTTT | CASSTRGYKATNEKLFF
many | TRBJ2-1 | TRBD2 | TRBV5-1 | TGCGCCAGCAGCTTGGGGGCTAGCGGGATCGACTCCTACAATGAGCAGTTCTTC | CASSLGASGIDSYNEQFF
many | TRBJ2-3 | - | TRBV2 | TGTGCCAGCAGTGAAGGCGGGGACGTCGATACGCAGTATTTT | CASSEGGDVDTQYF